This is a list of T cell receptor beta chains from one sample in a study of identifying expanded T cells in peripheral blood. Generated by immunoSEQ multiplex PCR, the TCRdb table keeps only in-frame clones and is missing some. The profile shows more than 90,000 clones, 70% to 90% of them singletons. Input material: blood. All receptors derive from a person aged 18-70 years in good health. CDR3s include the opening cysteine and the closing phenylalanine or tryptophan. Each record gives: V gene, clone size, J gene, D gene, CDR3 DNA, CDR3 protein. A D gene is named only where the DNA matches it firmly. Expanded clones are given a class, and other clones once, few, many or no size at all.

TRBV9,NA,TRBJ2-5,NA,TGTGCCAGCAGCGTCGGGACTCAAGAGACCCAGTACTTC,CASSVGTQETQYF
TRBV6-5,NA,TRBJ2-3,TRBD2,TGTGCCAGCAGTTACCAGCGGGGGGGCCCAGATACGCAGTATTTT,CASSYQRGGPDTQYF
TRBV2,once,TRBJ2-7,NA,TGTGCCAGCAGTGGCCTGACCTACGAGCAGTACTTC,CASSGLTYEQYF
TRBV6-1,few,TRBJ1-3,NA,TGTGCCAGCAGTGAAAGTATGGACCTTGGAAACACCATATATTTT,CASSESMDLGNTIYF
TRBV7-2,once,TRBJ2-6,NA,TGTGCCAGCTCGCGGGGTCTCTCTGGGGCCAACGTCCTGACTTTC,CASSRGLSGANVLTF
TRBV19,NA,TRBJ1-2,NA,TGTGCCAGTAGTGGGCAGAACTATGGCTACACCTTC,CASSGQNYGYTF
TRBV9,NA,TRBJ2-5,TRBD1,TGTGCCAGCAGCGTACAGGGGGCCGGAGAGACCCAGTACTTC,CASSVQGAGETQYF
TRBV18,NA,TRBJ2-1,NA,TGTGCCAGCTCACCAACGAGTAGCTCCTACAATGAGCAGTTCTTC,CASSPTSSSYNEQFF
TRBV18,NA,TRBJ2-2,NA,TGTGCCAGCTCACCAGGGATCGGGGACACCGGGGAGCTGTTTTTT,CASSPGIGDTGELFF
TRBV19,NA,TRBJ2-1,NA,TGTGCCAGTAGTAGAACTGACGGATTATTCTACAATGAGCAGTTCTTC,CASSRTDGLFYNEQFF
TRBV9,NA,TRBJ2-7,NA,TGTGCCAGCAGCCCCCAGACAGGCTCCTACGAGCAGTACTTC,CASSPQTGSYEQYF
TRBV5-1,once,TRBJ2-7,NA,TGCGCCAGCACACCCTTTGCGGGTCCCTCCTACGAGCAGTACTTC,CASTPFAGPSYEQYF
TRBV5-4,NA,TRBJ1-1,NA,TGTGCCAGCTCTAAAGGGGCCCAACAGAACACTGAAGCTTTCTTT,CASSKGAQQNTEAFF
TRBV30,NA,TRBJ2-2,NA,TGTGCCTGGAGTTACTGGGGAGGCACCGGGGAGCTGTTTTTT,CAWSYWGGTGELFF
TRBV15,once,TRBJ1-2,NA,TGTGCCACCAGCCGACTTTACCGGGGTAACTATGGCTACACCTTC,CATSRLYRGNYGYTF